This note documents a single T cell receptor (beta chain) sequence. Its antigen is still unknown. Qualities for individual bases were not recorded, and no much larger clone is one base off. These data come from a study of blood T cell repertoires in COVID-19 (TCRdb year 2020). With respect to the entire study: Samples from collaborators originated in the United States, Italy and Spain and spanned both the acute and convalescent phases of COVID-19. The sample metadata nearly always contained a de-identified subject ID, COVID-19 status, age in years and sex. The dataset comprised deeply sampled blood TCRbeta repertoires from subjects exposed to, actively infected with, or recovered from COVID-19. The repertoires were made available in a free public database intended to serve as a resource for research on the immune response to SARS-CoV-2. The samples were drawn from two sources: the first 160 participants of the ongoing ImmuneRACE study, and 1,254 subjects contributed by 6 global collaborators. The prospective study material was composed of cDNA or gDNA derived from T cells, B-cell-depleted T cells, or PBMCs. HLA class I and class II types, where available, came from metadata supplied by the sample provider rather than from assay-based typing. General findings and caveats noted by the study authors: How much clinical and demographic metadata was included differed by source and by participant, and the metadata was provided uncurated.

One collaborating source in Seattle enrolled patients while the patients were actively infected and followed the patients over time throughout the course of disease. Collaborating institutions collected whole blood in K2EDTA tubes following their own protocols. For TCRbeta analysis, collaborators shipped samples as frozen whole blood, isolated PBMCs, or DNA extracted from either of those sample types. The CDR1 and CDR2 encoded by the germline V gene are MNHEY and SVGAGI. The CDR3 contains 15 residues, cysteine and phenylalanine counted. CDR3 DNA only is kept here, 45 bases in frame from base 1. V loses 4 bases at its end and J loses 0 bases; junction bases beyond the gene matches: 5. TCRbeta CDR3 regions were amplified from genomic DNA using the immunoSEQ Assay, a bias-controlled multiplex PCR. Per the source publication's procedure: Within the assay, amplification of reference gene primers was used to estimate how many nucleated cells each sample contained. Sequence reads were collapsed and filtered to measure the absolute abundance of every unique TCRbeta CDR3 rearrangement. For each sample, productive Simpson clonality was calculated as the square root of Simpson's diversity index over productive rearrangements. The table was pulled from immuneACCESS by TCRdb, which kept in-frame rearrangements only. Such tables lose some clones; where checked, under half of the loss comes from unresolved V genes, and the rest has no known cause. For V, J and clone size, that table is used; D and trimming come from the DNA. This sample gives under 200,000 clones in total; 80% to 90% of them show up just once. Approximately 5.4% of the sample is held by the ten biggest clonotypes.

The sequencing sample was made of peripheral blood. This receptor was taken from a woman in her forties or fifties with COVID-19, enrolled during active disease. The V and J genes are TRBV6-5 and TRBJ1-2; 7 central nucleotides agree with TRBD1. CDR3 sequence: CASSFTGESNYGYTF. The nucleotide sequence is given as TGTGCCAGCAGTTTTACAGGGGAATCTAACTATGGCTACACCTTC.